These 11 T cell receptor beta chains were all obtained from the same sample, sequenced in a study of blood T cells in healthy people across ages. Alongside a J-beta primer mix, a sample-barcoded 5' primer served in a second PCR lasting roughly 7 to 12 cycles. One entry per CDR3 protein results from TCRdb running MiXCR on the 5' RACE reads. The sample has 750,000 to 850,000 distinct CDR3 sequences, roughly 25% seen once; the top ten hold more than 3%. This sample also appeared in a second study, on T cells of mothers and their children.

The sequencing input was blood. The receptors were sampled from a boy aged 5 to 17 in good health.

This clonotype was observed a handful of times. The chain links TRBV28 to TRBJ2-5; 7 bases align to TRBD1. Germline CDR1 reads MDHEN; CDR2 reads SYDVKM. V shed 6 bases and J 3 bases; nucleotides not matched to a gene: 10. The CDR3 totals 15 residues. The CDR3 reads CASSLGTALEETQYF. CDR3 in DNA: TGTGCCAGCAGCCTAGGGACAGCGCTGGAAGAGACCCAGTACTTC.

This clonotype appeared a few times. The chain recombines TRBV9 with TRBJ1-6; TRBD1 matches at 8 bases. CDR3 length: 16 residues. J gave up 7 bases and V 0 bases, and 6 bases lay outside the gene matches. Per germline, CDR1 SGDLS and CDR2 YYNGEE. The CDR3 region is CASSVGTGMKNSPLHF. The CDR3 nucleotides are TGTGCCAGCAGCGTAGGGACAGGGATGAAGAATTCACCCCTCCACTTT.

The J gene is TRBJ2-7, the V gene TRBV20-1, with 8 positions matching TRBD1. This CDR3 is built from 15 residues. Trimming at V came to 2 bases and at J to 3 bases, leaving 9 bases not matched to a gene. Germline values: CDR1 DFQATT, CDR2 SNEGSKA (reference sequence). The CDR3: CSARTGQGTLYEQYF. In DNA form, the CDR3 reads TGCAGTGCTAGAACCGGACAGGGAACGCTCTACGAGCAGTACTTC.

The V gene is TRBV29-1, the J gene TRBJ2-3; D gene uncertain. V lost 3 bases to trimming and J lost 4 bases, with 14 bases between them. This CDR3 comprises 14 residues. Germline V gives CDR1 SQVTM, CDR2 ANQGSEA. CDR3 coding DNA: TGCAGCGTTGACACGCCAGACACCCCAGATACGCAGTATTTT. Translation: CSVDTPDTPDTQYF.

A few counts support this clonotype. In DNA form, the CDR3 reads TGCGCCAGCAGCCAAGATAGTCCAGAGGTAAAGTACTTC. This translates into CASSQDSPEVKYF. This rearrangement joins TRBV4-1 to TRBJ2-7; D gene uncertain. CDR1 and CDR2 (germline): MGHRA, YSYEKL. The ends were cut back, 0 bases at V and 11 bases at J, with 14 bases in the middle. The length of the CDR3 is 13 residues.

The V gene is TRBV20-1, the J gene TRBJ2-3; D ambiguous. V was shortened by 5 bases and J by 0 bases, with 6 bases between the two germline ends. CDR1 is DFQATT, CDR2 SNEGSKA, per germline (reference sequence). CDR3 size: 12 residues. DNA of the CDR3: TGCAGTGCTGGACCAAGCACAGATACGCAGTATTTT. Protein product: CSAGPSTDTQYF.

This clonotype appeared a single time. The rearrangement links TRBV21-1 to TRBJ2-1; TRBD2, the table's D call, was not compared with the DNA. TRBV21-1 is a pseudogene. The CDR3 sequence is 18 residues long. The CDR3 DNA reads TGTGCCAGCAGCAAGCTAGCGGGAGGCACTAGCTCCTACAACGAGCAGTTCTTC. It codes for CASSKLAGGTSSYNEQFF.

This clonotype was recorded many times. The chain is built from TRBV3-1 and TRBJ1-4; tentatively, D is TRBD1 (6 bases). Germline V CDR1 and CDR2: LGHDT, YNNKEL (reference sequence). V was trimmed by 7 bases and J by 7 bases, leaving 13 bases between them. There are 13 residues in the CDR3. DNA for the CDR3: TGTGCCAGCAACAGGGTAGGGGGTGAAAAACTGTTTTTT. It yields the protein CASNRVGGEKLFF.

CDR3 in amino acids: CASSVTTSRWETQYF. The CDR3 bases are TGTGCCAGCAGCGTCACAACTAGCCGATGGGAGACCCAGTACTTC. The chain joins TRBV9 to TRBJ2-5, with D tentatively TRBD2 (6 bases). CDR3 size: 15 residues. Germline assignment: CDR1 SGDLS and CDR2 YYNGEE. V was trimmed by 2 bases and J by 5 bases, leaving 16 bases between them.

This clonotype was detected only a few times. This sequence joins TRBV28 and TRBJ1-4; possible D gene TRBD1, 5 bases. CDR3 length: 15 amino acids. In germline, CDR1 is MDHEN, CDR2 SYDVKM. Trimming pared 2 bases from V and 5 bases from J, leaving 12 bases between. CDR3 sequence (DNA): TGTGCCAGCAGTTTAGGAGGGGAAGAGAATGAAAAACTGTTTTTT. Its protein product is CASSLGGEENEKLFF.

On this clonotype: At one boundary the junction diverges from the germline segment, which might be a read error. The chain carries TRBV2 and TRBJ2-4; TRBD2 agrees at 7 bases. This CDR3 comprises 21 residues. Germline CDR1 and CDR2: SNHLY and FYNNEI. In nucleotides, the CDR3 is TGCGCCAGCAGTGAAAGCGTTCTGCCAGCGGGGTTTACTAGAGCCAAAAACATTCAGTACTTC. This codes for CASSESVLPAGFTRAKNIQYF.